This is a list of T cell receptor beta chains from one sample in a study of blood T cell repertoires in COVID-19. Only in-frame clones appear in the TCRdb table, and some are missing; sequencing was by immunoSEQ multiplex PCR. The sample carries a few hundred thousand clones, about 89% recorded once. The sample taken for sequencing was peripheral blood. Receptors originate from a man under 40 with acute or convalescent COVID-19. Each CDR3 is given without its conserved first and last residue. The order of the fields is CDR3 length, V gene, J gene, CDR3 protein.

len: 12
v_gene: TRBV18
j_gene: TRBJ2-7
CDR3aa: ASSPRRDSYEQY

len: 11
v_gene: TRBV19
j_gene: TRBJ2-3
CDR3aa: ASRLASTDTQY

len: 14
v_gene: TRBV27
j_gene: TRBJ1-1
CDR3aa: ASSPYRGVRGTEAF

len: 9
v_gene: TRBV28
j_gene: TRBJ2-5
CDR3aa: ASSQEETQY

len: 13
v_gene: TRBV4-1
j_gene: TRBJ2-7
CDR3aa: ASSHDGQGVGEQY

len: 13
v_gene: TRBV7-3
j_gene: TRBJ2-7
CDR3aa: ASSLKGLVGDEQY

len: 13
v_gene: TRBV19
j_gene: TRBJ2-1
CDR3aa: ASRWGVGDYNEQF

len: 12
v_gene: TRBV10-3
j_gene: TRBJ2-5
CDR3aa: AISDADNSETQY

len: 10
v_gene: TRBV5-1
j_gene: TRBJ2-1
CDR3aa: ASSLNGNEQF

len: 12
v_gene: TRBV2
j_gene: TRBJ2-5
CDR3aa: ASSVEGVGETQY

len: 11
v_gene: TRBV5-1
j_gene: TRBJ1-6
CDR3aa: ASSPRTTSPLH

len: 16
v_gene: TRBV5-6
j_gene: TRBJ2-1
CDR3aa: ASSSVETGSLGYNEQF

len: 15
v_gene: TRBV5-1
j_gene: TRBJ2-5
CDR3aa: ASSFGFTGVEIETQY

len: 12
v_gene: TRBV25-1
j_gene: TRBJ2-7
CDR3aa: ASSGQASVFKQY

len: 13
v_gene: TRBV27
j_gene: TRBJ1-2
CDR3aa: ASSFGRTGLRSYT

len: 10
v_gene: TRBV7-6
j_gene: TRBJ1-1
CDR3aa: ASSPLNTEAF

len: 13
v_gene: TRBV5-1
j_gene: TRBJ2-3
CDR3aa: ASNRRDRATDTQY

len: 12
v_gene: TRBV2
j_gene: TRBJ2-1
CDR3aa: ASSNNPTGGEQF

len: 14
v_gene: TRBV27
j_gene: TRBJ1-2
CDR3aa: ASSIRRGRNLDSYT

len: 9
v_gene: TRBV28
j_gene: TRBJ2-7
CDR3aa: ASMEYYEQY

len: 12
v_gene: TRBV27
j_gene: TRBJ2-7
CDR3aa: ASRLAGRNYEQY

len: 11
v_gene: TRBV18
j_gene: TRBJ1-2
CDR3aa: ASLAGFNYGYT

len: 12
v_gene: TRBV5-8
j_gene: TRBJ1-5
CDR3aa: ASSLLISAGPSN

len: 10
v_gene: TRBV6-6
j_gene: TRBJ1-6
CDR3aa: ASNFYNSPLH

len: 13
v_gene: TRBV6-4
j_gene: TRBJ2-1
CDR3aa: ASINSGSSYNEQF

len: 14
v_gene: TRBV10-3
j_gene: TRBJ1-5
CDR3aa: AISEGGGGNNQPQH

len: 13
v_gene: TRBV27
j_gene: TRBJ2-7
CDR3aa: ASSSPGLSPYEQY

len: 12
v_gene: TRBV28
j_gene: TRBJ2-7
CDR3aa: ASSGGLTSYEQY

len: 12
v_gene: TRBV27
j_gene: TRBJ1-2
CDR3aa: ASSSYTSRHGYT

len: 12
v_gene: TRBV6-5
j_gene: TRBJ1-2
CDR3aa: ASRRLGQIYGYT

len: 11
v_gene: TRBV25-1
j_gene: TRBJ2-7
CDR3aa: ASSDRGLREQY

len: 13
v_gene: TRBV20-1
j_gene: TRBJ2-1
CDR3aa: SASTSGGANNEQF

len: 13
v_gene: TRBV7-9
j_gene: TRBJ2-3
CDR3aa: ASSPQAGGADTQY

len: 13
v_gene: TRBV19
j_gene: TRBJ1-1
CDR3aa: ASSPNSGGNTEAF

len: 13
v_gene: TRBV7-2
j_gene: TRBJ1-5
CDR3aa: ASSRDRGENQPQH